One and the same sample provided the 24 T cell receptor beta chains below, sequenced in a study of T cell responses to AZD1222 COVID-19 vaccine (dated by TCRdb to the early 2020s). Preparation of the library involved the immunoSEQ multiplex PCR assay. The clones in this table, taken by TCRdb from immuneACCESS, are in-frame only. Not every clone is retained; where verified, under half of the shortfall comes from an unresolved V gene, and the cause of the rest is unknown. For this sample there are 130,000 or so clones; approximately 93% appear just once. The leading ten clones occupy over 0.85% of the sample. Sample time point, as interpreted from the label and publication: baseline before first vaccination. The treatment or condition label here, explained by the study, means: meningococcal conjugate vaccine given as trial control. Source: peripheral blood, taken on day 0 of MenACWY control vaccination. The receptor set was obtained from an adult in good health.

This chain links TRBV7-2 with TRBJ2-4; tentative D call: TRBD2 (5 bases). V was shortened by 1 base and J by 3 bases, with 16 bases between the two germline ends. This CDR3 has 17 amino acids. From germline, CDR1 is SGHTA and CDR2 FQGNSA. The CDR3 protein is CASSLGGRNGLKNIQYF. The DNA for the CDR3 is TGTGCCAGCAGCTTAGGAGGGAGAAATGGCCTCAAAAACATTCAGTACTTC.

This chain connects TRBV5-1 to TRBJ2-7, with 7 nucleotides matching TRBD1. The V gene end was trimmed by 0 bases and the J gene end by 6 bases; junction bases not matched to a gene: 12. Germline V gene data show CDR1 as SGHRS and CDR2 as YFSETQ. The CDR3 runs to 16 residues. CDR3: CASSLAVDRALGEQYF. CDR3 in DNA: TGCGCCAGCAGCTTGGCGGTCGACAGGGCCCTCGGCGAGCAGTACTTC.

The chain uses TRBV5-1 and TRBJ1-1; tentatively, D is TRBD1 (5 bases). CDR1 and CDR2 from the germline V gene are SGHRS and YFSETQ. Trimming pared 4 bases from V and 0 bases from J, leaving 7 bases between. CDR3 size: 13 residues. In DNA, the CDR3 is TGCGCCAGCAGCGGGACGGTGAACACTGAAGCTTTCTTT. Its protein product is CASSGTVNTEAFF.

This chain uses TRBV12-3 or TRBV12-4 with TRBJ2-5; D unresolved. The CDR3 has 13 residues. V was trimmed by 3 bases and J by 4 bases, leaving 9 bases between them. This CDR3 is CASSFGTPETQYF. The CDR3 DNA is TGTGCCAGCAGTTTTGGCACCCCAGAGACCCAGTACTTC.

The gene calls are TRBV4-1 and TRBJ2-7, with 8 bases fitting TRBD2. In germline, CDR1 is MGHRA, CDR2 YSYEKL. The CDR3 spans 14 residues. With V trimmed by 1 base and J by 5 bases, 4 bases remained unmatched. The CDR3: CASSQGREEDEQYF. The CDR3 DNA reads TGCGCCAGCAGCCAAGGGCGGGAGGAGGACGAGCAGTACTTC.

This clone was counted once. V is TRBV18 and J is TRBJ1-2; 7 bases line up with TRBD1. The CDR3 runs to 16 residues. Trimming cost V 3 bases and J 2 bases; bases outside gene matches: 9. From germline, CDR1 is KGHSH and CDR2 LQKENI. In nucleotides, the CDR3 is TGTGCCAGCTCACCGTTTCCGGGACAGACAAACTATGGCTACACCTTC. Translating gives CASSPFPGQTNYGYTF.

The CDR3 reads CASSTTIETNTEAFF. CDR3 in DNA: TGTGCCAGCAGCACCACCATCGAGACGAACACTGAAGCTTTCTTT. This chain joins TRBV6-2 or TRBV6-3 and TRBJ1-1; D is undetermined. The germline gives CDR1 MNHEY, CDR2 SVGEGT. V lost 6 bases and J 1 base, leaving 15 bases between the germline ends. The CDR3 has 15 residues.

The V and J genes are TRBV24-1 and TRBJ2-5, with 9 bases identical to TRBD2. Germline V lookup: CDR1 KGHDR, CDR2 SFDVKD. J gave up 1 base and V 1 base, and 6 bases lay outside the gene matches. The CDR3 extends over 17 amino acids. The CDR3 loop reads CATSDFASGIVQETQYF. CDR3 nucleotide sequence: TGTGCCACCAGTGATTTCGCTAGCGGGATTGTCCAAGAGACCCAGTACTTC.

The J gene is TRBJ1-5, the V gene TRBV7-6; the match to TRBD1 covers 9 bases. The length of the CDR3 is 15 residues. V gave up 1 base and J gave up 6 bases; unmatched junction bases: 4. Per germline, CDR1 SGHVS and CDR2 FNYEAQ. CDR3 region: CASSLGSDRGQPQHF. CDR3 coding DNA: TGTGCCAGCAGCTTAGGATCGGACAGGGGTCAGCCCCAGCATTTT.

The chain combines TRBV15 with TRBJ2-2; D uncertain. Germline CDR1 is LNHNV and CDR2 is YYDKDF (reference sequence). This CDR3 region has 14 residues. V gave up 3 bases and J gave up 4 bases, with 9 bases separating them. CDR3 coding DNA: TGTGCCACCAGCAGTTTTTTCCCCACCGGGGAGCTGTTTTTT. It codes for CATSSFFPTGELFF.

The genes are TRBV6-2 or TRBV6-3 and TRBJ1-5; D is ambiguous. Between the trimmed V and J ends, which lost 2 bases and 1 base, there was a span of 9 bases. CDR1 is MNHEY, CDR2 SVGEGT, per germline. The CDR3 is 15 amino acids. The CDR3 nucleotides read TGTGCCAGCAGTTACCACCAGAACAGCAATCAGCCCCAGCATTTT. It encodes CASSYHQNSNQPQHF.

The chain is built from TRBV30 and TRBJ1-5; TRBD1 agrees at 7 bases. V shed 3 bases, J shed 1 base, and the junction held 3 bases outside the gene matches. The CDR3 has 14 amino acids. Germline loops: CDR1 GTSNPN, CDR2 SVGIG (reference sequence). CDR3 sequence reads: CAWRRQGSNQPQHF. Here the CDR3 DNA reads TGTGCCTGGAGGAGACAGGGAAGCAATCAGCCCCAGCATTTT.

The chain combines TRBV5-4 with TRBJ1-1; TRBD1 is a possible D gene (6 bases). The CDR3 contains 15 residues. Germline values: CDR1 SGHNT, CDR2 YYREEE (reference sequence). Deletions cut 3 bases from V and 1 base from J, with 13 bases between. The CDR3 DNA follows: TGTGCCAGCAGCTGGGGGCTTTCAGAGAACACTGAAGCTTTCTTT. This codes for CASSWGLSENTEAFF.

J is TRBJ2-2 and V is TRBV7-8; 12 positions agree with TRBD2. Per the germline V gene, CDR1 is SGHVS and CDR2 is FQNEAQ. After removal of 0 bases from V and 6 bases from J, the junction contained 8 bases not matched to a gene. This CDR3 region has 18 residues. The CDR3 nucleotides are TGTGCCAGCAGCTTAGCGAGGCTAGCGGGAGGGCCCGCCGGGGAGCTGTTTTTT. It codes for CASSLARLAGGPAGELFF.

The J gene is TRBJ1-2, the V gene TRBV19; D remains unclear. V lost 3 bases, J lost 4 bases, and 9 bases lay in between. Germline V gene data show CDR1 as LNHDA and CDR2 as SQIVND (reference sequence). The CDR3 is 13 residues long. CDR3 protein: CASSIPRSYGYTF. The CDR3 DNA reads as TGTGCCAGTAGTATCCCACGCAGCTATGGCTACACCTTC.

This rearrangement joins TRBV28 to TRBJ1-3, with TRBD1 matching 10 bases. With V trimmed by 6 bases and J by 0 bases, 14 bases remained unmatched. CDR1 is MDHEN, CDR2 SYDVKM, per germline. The CDR3 extends over 19 amino acids. The CDR3 region has the DNA TGTGCCAGCAGCCAGGGACAGGGGTTTCGATGGGGCTCTGGAAACACCATATATTTT. Translating gives CASSQGQGFRWGSGNTIYF.

This chain connects TRBV23-1 to TRBJ1-2; tentative D call: TRBD1 (6 bases). TRBV23-1 belongs to the ORF category, with a function that is uncertain. V lost 7 bases and J lost 4, with 13 bases in between. This CDR3 region has 13 residues. The CDR3 DNA reads TGCGCCAGCAAAGCGGGGGGCCTCTATGGCTACACCTTC. The encoded protein is CASKAGGLYGYTF.

V usage is TRBV12-5 and J usage is TRBJ2-7; D not resolved. Germline V gives CDR1 LGHNT, CDR2 FRNRAP. The CDR3 contains 12 residues. Trimming left V 5 bases short and J 4 bases short, with 9 bases between. CDR3 sequence reads: CASGPNPYEQYF. CDR3 coding DNA: TGTGCTAGTGGTCCCAACCCTTACGAGCAGTACTTC. Complete variable domain (other parts from reference TRBV12-5 and TRBJ2-7): DARVTQTPRHKVTEMGQEVTMRCQPILGHNTVFWYRQTMMQGLELLAYFRNRAPLDDSGMPKDRFSAEMPDATLATLKIQPSEPRDSAVYFCASGPNPYEQYFGPGTRLTVT.

The V and J genes are TRBV19 and TRBJ2-6; 13 bases match TRBD2. In germline, CDR1 is LNHDA, CDR2 SQIVND (reference sequence). The V segment lost 4 bases and the J segment 0 bases; nucleotides outside the gene matches: 6. CDR3 length: 19 amino acids. CDR3 bases: TGTGCCAGTAGTACAGGACTAGCGGGGGACTTCTCTGGGGCCAACGTCCTGACTTTC. It is translated as CASSTGLAGDFSGANVLTF. Variable domain in full (rest from reference TRBV19 and TRBJ2-6): DGGITQSPKYLFRKEGQNVTLSCEQNLNHDAMYWYRQDPGQGLRLIYYSQIVNDFQKGDIAEGYSVSREKKESFPLTVTSAQKNPTAFYLCASSTGLAGDFSGANVLTFGAGSRLTVL.

In its sample, this clone was seen once. J is TRBJ2-3 and V is TRBV15, with D uncertain. V shed 5 bases and J shed 3 bases, with 12 bases lying between them. Germline values: CDR1 LNHNV, CDR2 YYDKDF (reference sequence). The CDR3 sequence is 14 residues long. The CDR3 DNA follows: TGTGCCACCAGCCTTCGACCGAATACAGATACGCAGTATTTT. Its protein product is CATSLRPNTDTQYF.

The rearrangement uses TRBV6-5 and TRBJ1-1; D might be TRBD1 (5 bases). The CDR3 sequence is 14 residues long. The V and J ends lost 5 bases and 1 base respectively, with 11 bases between them. In germline, CDR1 is MNHEY, CDR2 SVGAGI. The CDR3 DNA sequence: TGTGCCAGCAGTCCACCTGGACAGAACACTGAAGCTTTCTTT. Protein: CASSPPGQNTEAFF.

The genes are TRBV14 and TRBJ1-4; D is uncertain. The V end was cut by 6 bases, the J end by 6 bases, with 17 bases between. CDR3 length equals 15 residues. CDR1 SGHDN and CDR2 FVKESK come from the germline V gene. The CDR3: CASSRQTALYEKLFF. CDR3 coding DNA: TGTGCCAGCAGTCGTCAGACGGCGCTCTATGAAAAACTGTTTTTT.

This chain uses TRBV7-2 with TRBJ1-6, with a possible D match to TRBD1 (5 bases). The CDR3 has 14 amino acids. V was shortened by 5 bases and J by 6 bases, with 11 bases between the two germline ends. The germline CDR1 and CDR2 sequences are SGHTA and FQGNSA. Here the CDR3 DNA reads TGTGCCAGCAGCCACGGGACTCTTAATTCACCCCTCCACTTT. Translated, it gives CASSHGTLNSPLHF. Complete variable domain (other parts from reference TRBV7-2 and TRBJ1-6): GAGVSQSPSNKVTEKGKDVELRCDPISGHTALYWYRQSLGQGLEFLIYFQGNSAPDKSGLPSDRFSAERTGGSVSTLTIQRTQQEDSAVYLCASSHGTLNSPLHFGNGTRLTVT.

A single count supports this clone. The chain uses TRBV28 and TRBJ1-4; maybe TRBD1 (5 bases). Germline values: CDR1 MDHEN, CDR2 SYDVKM. The CDR3 covers 17 residues. Trimming pared 6 bases from V and 3 bases from J, leaving 20 bases between. CDR3 amino acids: CASSPGRRGAPNEKLFF. CDR3 nucleotides: TGTGCCAGCAGCCCCGGTAGGAGAGGGGCTCCTAATGAAAAACTGTTTTTT.